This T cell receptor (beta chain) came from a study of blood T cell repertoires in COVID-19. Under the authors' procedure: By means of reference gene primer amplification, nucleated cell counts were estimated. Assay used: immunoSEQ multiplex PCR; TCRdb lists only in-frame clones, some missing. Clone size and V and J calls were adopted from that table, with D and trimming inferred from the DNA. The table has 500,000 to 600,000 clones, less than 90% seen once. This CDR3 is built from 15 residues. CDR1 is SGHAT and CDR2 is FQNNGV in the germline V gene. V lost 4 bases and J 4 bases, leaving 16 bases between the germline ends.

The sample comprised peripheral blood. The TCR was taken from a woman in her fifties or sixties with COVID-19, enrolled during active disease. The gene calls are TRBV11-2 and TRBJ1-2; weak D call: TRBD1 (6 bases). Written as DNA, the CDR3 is TGTGCCAGCAGCTGGTTTGGGGACACTCGCTATGGCTACACCTTC. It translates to CASSWFGDTRYGYTF.